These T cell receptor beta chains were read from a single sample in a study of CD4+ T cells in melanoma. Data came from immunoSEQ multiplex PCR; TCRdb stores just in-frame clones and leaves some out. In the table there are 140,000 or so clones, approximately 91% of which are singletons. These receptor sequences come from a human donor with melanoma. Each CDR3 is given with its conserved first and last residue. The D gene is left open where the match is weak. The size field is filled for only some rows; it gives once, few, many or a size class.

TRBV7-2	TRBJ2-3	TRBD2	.	CASSPRGGGGGTQYF	TGTGCCAGCAGCCCCCGCGGCGGGGGGGGAGGTACGCAGTATTTT
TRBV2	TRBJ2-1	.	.	CASRPSLAEQFF	TGTGCCAGCAGACCCTCACTAGCTGAGCAGTTCTTC
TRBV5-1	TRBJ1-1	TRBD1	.	CASSRDRGSVTVNTEAFF	TGCGCCAGCAGTCGGGACAGGGGGAGCGTGACGGTGAACACTGAAGCTTTCTTT
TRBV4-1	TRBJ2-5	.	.	CASSQGGGPGETQYF	TGCGCCAGCAGCCAAGGGGGGGGGCCGGGGGAGACCCAGTACTTC
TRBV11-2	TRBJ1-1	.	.	CASSLDSPTAGAFF	TGTGCCAGCAGCTTAGACTCCCCGACCGCTGGAGCTTTCTTT
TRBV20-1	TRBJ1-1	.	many	CSARTRGEAFF	TGCAGTGCTAGAACTAGGGGTGAAGCTTTCTTT
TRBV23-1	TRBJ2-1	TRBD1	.	CARRKQGEQFF	TGCGCCAGACGAAAACAGGGGGAGCAGTTCTTC
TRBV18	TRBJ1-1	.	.	CASSPSGSPEAFF	TGTGCCAGCTCACCGTCCGGGTCTCCTGAAGCTTTCTTT
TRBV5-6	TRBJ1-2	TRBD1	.	CASIRDRGYGYTF	TGTGCCAGCATCCGAGACAGGGGGTATGGCTACACCTTC
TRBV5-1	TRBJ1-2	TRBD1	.	CASSPGSNRGNYGYTF	TGCGCCAGCAGCCCTGGGTCGAACAGGGGGAACTATGGCTACACCTTC
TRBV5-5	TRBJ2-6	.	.	CASTHDTGTGANVLTF	TGTGCCAGCACCCACGACACAGGGACCGGGGCCAACGTCCTGACTTTC
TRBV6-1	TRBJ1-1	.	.	CASRVNTEAFF	TGTGCCAGCAGGGTGAACACTGAAGCTTTCTTT
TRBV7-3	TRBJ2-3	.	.	CASSLMPSFQTDTQYF	TGTGCCAGCAGCTTAATGCCTAGCTTTCAGACAGATACGCAGTATTTT
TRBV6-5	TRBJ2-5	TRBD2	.	CASSYGSGGRETQYF	TGTGCCAGCAGTTATGGTAGCGGGGGCCGGGAGACCCAGTACTTC
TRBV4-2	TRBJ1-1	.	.	CASSQDLWRNTEAFF	TGTGCCAGCAGCCAAGATCTATGGAGGAACACTGAAGCTTTCTTT
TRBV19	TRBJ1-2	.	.	CATSPLVTGGSNYGYTF	TGTGCCACTTCCCCTCTCGTGACGGGGGGAAGTAACTATGGCTACACCTTC
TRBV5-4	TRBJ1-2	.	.	CASSLVSGDAAYTF	TGTGCCAGCAGCTTGGTCTCAGGGGACGCCGCCTACACCTTC
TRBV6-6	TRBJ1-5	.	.	CASRRTGLNSQPQHF	TGTGCCAGCAGAAGAACAGGGCTTAACAGTCAGCCCCAGCATTTT
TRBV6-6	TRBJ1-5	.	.	CASSRSWDGPPPQHF	TGTGCCAGCAGCCGTTCGTGGGACGGACCTCCGCCCCAGCATTTT
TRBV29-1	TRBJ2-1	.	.	CSVVGGLGEQFF	TGCAGCGTTGTTGGGGGGCTGGGTGAGCAGTTCTTC
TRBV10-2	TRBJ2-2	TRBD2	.	CASSGTSGSGELFF	TGCGCCAGCAGTGGGACTAGTGGGTCCGGGGAGCTGTTTTTT
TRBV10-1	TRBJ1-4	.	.	CASSVGRHDEKLFF	TGCGCCAGCAGTGTGGGGAGGCATGATGAAAAACTGTTTTTT
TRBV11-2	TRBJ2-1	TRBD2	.	CASSPRLANEQFF	TGTGCCAGCAGCCCCCGACTAGCGAATGAGCAGTTCTTC
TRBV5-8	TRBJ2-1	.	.	CASSLGGSSYNEQFF	TGTGCCAGCAGCTTGGGGGGAAGCTCCTACAATGAGCAGTTCTTC
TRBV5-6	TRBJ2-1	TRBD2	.	CASSWGTSGGHNEQFF	TGTGCCAGCAGCTGGGGGACTAGCGGGGGACACAATGAGCAGTTCTTC
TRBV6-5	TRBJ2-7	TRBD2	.	CASSRSGGTYEQYF	TGTGCCAGCAGTCGTAGCGGGGGAACCTACGAGCAGTACTTC
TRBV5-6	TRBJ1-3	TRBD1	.	CASSFFGDRSSGNTIYF	TGTGCCAGCAGCTTCTTTGGGGACAGGAGCTCTGGAAACACCATATATTTT
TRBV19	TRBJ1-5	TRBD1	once	CASSDEGARRQPQHF	TGTGCCAGTAGTGACGAGGGGGCGCGGAGGCAGCCCCAGCATTTT
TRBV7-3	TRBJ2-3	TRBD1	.	CASSAGQGRFKDTQYF	TGTGCCAGCAGCGCCGGACAGGGGCGATTTAAAGATACGCAGTATTTT
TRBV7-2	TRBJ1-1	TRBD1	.	CASSLAVRGMIGGERNTEAFF	TGTGCCAGCAGCTTAGCGGTCCGGGGTATGATAGGGGGCGAGAGGAACACTGAAGCTTTCTTT
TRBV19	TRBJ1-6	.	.	CASSIGYNSPLHF	TGTGCCAGTAGTATCGGTTATAATTCACCCCTCCACTTT
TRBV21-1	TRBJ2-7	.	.	CASRGVLLGYEQYF	TGTGCCAGCCGAGGGGTCCTCCTGGGGTACGAGCAGTACTTC
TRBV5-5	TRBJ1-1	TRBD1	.	CASSLAWAGTGKNTEAFF	TGTGCCAGCAGCTTGGCGTGGGCCGGGACAGGGAAGAACACTGAAGCTTTCTTT
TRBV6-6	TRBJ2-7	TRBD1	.	CASSPDRGRSYEQYF	TGTGCCAGCAGTCCGGACAGGGGGCGATCCTACGAGCAGTACTTC
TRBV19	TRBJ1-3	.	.	CASSPKGPDSGNTIYF	TGTGCCAGTAGTCCAAAGGGACCGGACTCTGGAAACACCATATATTTT
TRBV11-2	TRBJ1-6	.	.	CASSSGPIQNSPLHF	TGTGCCAGCAGCTCAGGACCGATTCAGAATTCACCCCTCCACTTT
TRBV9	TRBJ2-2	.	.	CASSVGIGTVNTGELFF	TGTGCCAGCAGCGTAGGGATAGGGACGGTGAACACCGGGGAGCTGTTTTTT
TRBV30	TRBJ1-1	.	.	CAWSVGVAGTEAFF	TGTGCCTGGAGTGTCGGCGTAGCGGGTACTGAAGCTTTCTTT
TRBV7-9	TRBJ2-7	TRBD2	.	CASSLVSSGGPNIHF	TGTGCCAGCAGCTTAGTATCTAGCGGGGGGCCGAATATTCACTTC
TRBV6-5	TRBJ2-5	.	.	CASSPTAGWKTQYF	TGTGCCAGCAGCCCCACGGCGGGTTGGAAGACCCAGTACTTC
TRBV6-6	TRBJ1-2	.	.	CASSRDVYGYTF	TGTGCCAGCAGCCGTGACGTCTATGGCTACACCTTC
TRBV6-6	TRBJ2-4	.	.	CASSYPGGRADIQYF	TGTGCCAGCAGTTACCCGGGCGGGCGGGCGGACATTCAGTACTTC
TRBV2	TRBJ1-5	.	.	CASRVGIGQPQHF	TGTGCCAGCAGGGTAGGAATAGGTCAGCCCCAGCATTTT
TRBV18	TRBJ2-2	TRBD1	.	CASSPDRVATGELFF	TGTGCCAGCTCACCGGACAGGGTGGCCACCGGGGAGCTGTTTTTT
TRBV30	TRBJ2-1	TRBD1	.	CAWSVGQGVYNEQFF	TGTGCCTGGAGTGTAGGACAGGGAGTCTACAATGAGCAGTTCTTC
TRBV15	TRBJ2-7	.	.	CATSRKAGTSGHEQYF	TGTGCCACCAGCCGAAAAGCCGGGACAAGTGGGCACGAGCAGTACTTC
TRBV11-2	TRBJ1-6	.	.	CASSFRDPINSPLHF	TGTGCCAGCAGCTTTCGGGACCCCATTAATTCACCCCTCCACTTT
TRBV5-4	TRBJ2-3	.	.	CASSLAVGANTDTQYF	TGTGCCAGCAGCTTGGCCGTGGGGGCAAACACAGATACGCAGTATTTT
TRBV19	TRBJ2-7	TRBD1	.	CASSISGGVGYEQYF	TGTGCCAGTAGTATTTCAGGGGGTGTTGGCTACGAGCAGTACTTC
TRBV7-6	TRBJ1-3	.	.	CASSLEPSGNTIYF	TGTGCCAGCAGCTTAGAGCCCAGTGGAAACACCATATATTTT
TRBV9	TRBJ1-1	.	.	CASSVDTRNTEAFF	TGTGCCAGCAGCGTAGACACCCGGAACACTGAAGCTTTCTTT
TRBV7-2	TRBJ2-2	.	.	CASSLRNTGELFF	TGTGCCAGCAGCCTGAGAAACACCGGGGAGCTGTTTTTT
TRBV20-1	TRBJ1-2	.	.	CSARVVDGYTF	TGCAGTGCTAGAGTGGTCGATGGCTACACCTTC
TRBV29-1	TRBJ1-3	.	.	CSVTRTGSSGNTIYF	TGCAGCGTGACCCGGACGGGGAGCTCTGGAAACACCATATATTTT
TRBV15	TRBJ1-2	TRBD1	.	CATSWDRVGYGYTF	TGTGCCACCAGCTGGGACAGGGTGGGCTATGGCTACACCTTC
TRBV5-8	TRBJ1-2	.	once	CASSWQRNGYTF	TGTGCCAGCAGCTGGCAGAGAAATGGCTACACCTTC